These 5 T cell receptor beta chains share one sample of origin, sequenced in a study of molecular identifiers for immune sequencing clone quantification. From the PCR reads, TCRdb called clonotypes with MiXCR, one entry per CDR3 protein. Here the sample spans approximately 54,000 distinct CDR3 sequences, about 23% being singletons. Sequenced material: naive CD8+ T cells from blood, with Jurkat cell RNA spiked in. The subset: FACS-sorted CD8+CD4-CCR7+CD45RA+ naive T cells. The receptors come from a human donor in good health. Some libraries in this study had Jurkat cell RNA spiked in.

This clonotype was counted many times. This rearrangement joins TRBV4-1 to TRBJ2-6, with D possibly being TRBD1 or TRBD2 (5 bases each). Deletions cut 4 bases from V and 6 bases from J, with 10 bases between. Per germline, CDR1 MGHRA and CDR2 YSYEKL. CDR3 length equals 14 residues. CDR3: CASSRGDVANVLTF. The DNA of the CDR3 is TGCGCCAGCAGCCGAGGGGATGTGGCCAACGTCCTGACTTTC.

This clonotype was detected many times. This chain's CDR3 is CASSPSGSTDTQYF. The CDR3, as DNA: TGCGCCAGCAGCCCCAGCGGTAGCACAGATACGCAGTATTTT. The J gene is TRBJ2-3, the V gene TRBV5-1, with a weak D call TRBD2 (5 bases). The CDR3 runs to 14 residues. Germline CDR1 and CDR2: SGHRS and YFSETQ. V lost 4 bases, J lost 0 bases, and 9 bases lay in between.

As concerns this clonotype: A read error may be the cause here, since a much bigger clone is one base away. The chain combines TRBV29-1 with TRBJ2-7, with 14 positions matching TRBD2. This CDR3 comprises 14 residues. Per the germline V gene, CDR1 is SQVTM and CDR2 is ANQGSEA. DNA of the CDR3: TGCAGCGTTGAGGGACTAGCGGGAGAGTACGAGCAGCACTTC. It encodes CSVEGLAGEYEQHF.

This clonotype showed up many times. The gene calls are TRBV27 and TRBJ1-5; tentatively, D is TRBD1 (5 bases). Germline V gene sequence: CDR1 MNHEY, CDR2 SMNVEV (reference sequence). This CDR3 has 14 amino acids. The V gene lost 5 bases and the J gene lost 5 bases, with 13 bases spanning the gap. Written as DNA, the CDR3 is TGTGCCAGCAGTGGGGGAGGAGCTCATCAGCCCCAGCATTTT. As protein: CASSGGGAHQPQHF.

This clonotype came up many times. The V gene is TRBV29-1, the J gene TRBJ2-5; 7 bases match TRBD1. Trimming removed 0 bases from V and 4 bases from J; junction bases left unmatched: 5. The V gene's germline CDR1 is SQVTM and CDR2 ANQGSEA. CDR3 size: 14 residues. The CDR3 sequence is CSVEDGQVLETQYF. The CDR3 nucleotides read TGCAGCGTTGAAGACGGACAGGTTTTAGAGACCCAGTACTTC.